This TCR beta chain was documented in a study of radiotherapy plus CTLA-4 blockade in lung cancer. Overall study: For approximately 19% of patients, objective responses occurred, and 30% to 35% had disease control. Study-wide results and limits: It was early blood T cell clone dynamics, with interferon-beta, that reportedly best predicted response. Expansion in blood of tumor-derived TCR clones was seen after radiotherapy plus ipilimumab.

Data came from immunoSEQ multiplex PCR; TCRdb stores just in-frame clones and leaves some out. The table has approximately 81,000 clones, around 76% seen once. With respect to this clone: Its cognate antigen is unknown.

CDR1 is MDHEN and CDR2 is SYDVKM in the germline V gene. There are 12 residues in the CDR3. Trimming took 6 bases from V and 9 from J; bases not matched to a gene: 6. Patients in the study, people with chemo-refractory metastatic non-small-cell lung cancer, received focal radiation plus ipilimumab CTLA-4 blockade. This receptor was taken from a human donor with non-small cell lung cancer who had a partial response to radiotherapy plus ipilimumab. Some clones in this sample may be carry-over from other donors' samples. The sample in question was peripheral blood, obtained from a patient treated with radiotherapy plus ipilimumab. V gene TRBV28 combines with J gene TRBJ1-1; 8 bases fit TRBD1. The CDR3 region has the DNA TGTGCCAGCAGATCCGGACAGGGTAAAGCTTTCTTT. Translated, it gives CASRSGQGKAFF. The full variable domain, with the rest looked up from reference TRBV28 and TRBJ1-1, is DVKVTQSSRYLVKRTGEKVFLECVQDMDHENMFWYRQDPGLGLRLIYFSYDVKMKEKGDIPEGYSVSREKKERFSLILESASTNQTSMYLCASRSGQGKAFFGQGTRLTVV.